The T cell receptor beta chain under discussion was sequenced for a study of T cell responses to AZD1222 COVID-19 vaccine. Trimming shortened V by 6 bases and J by 4 bases, and 12 bases separated the two germline ends. Germline CDR1 and CDR2: KGHSH and LQKENI. This CDR3 is 13 amino acids long. Whole-study findings and limits: Donors were largely white British and mainly female; clonal diversity was possibly underestimated. When two AZD1222 doses had been given, Spike-specific TCR breadth and depth rose.

Method: immunoSEQ multiplex PCR; TCRdb's copy keeps in-frame clones and lacks some. Here the sample spans approximately 150,000 clones, 88% being singletons. This clone has just one count. Its antigen is undetermined. The TCR comes from an adult in good health. Sample: peripheral blood, taken on day 0 of MenACWY control vaccination. This sequence joins TRBV18 and TRBJ1-1, with D unresolved. In nucleotides, the CDR3 is TGTGCCAGCTCCCGCGAGTGGGGCACTGAAGCTTTCTTT. It translates to CASSREWGTEAFF.